This TCR beta chain derives from a study of metastatic and nonmetastatic thyroid tumors. Across the whole study: Repertoire comparisons spanned blood and tumor or nodule tissue from malignant and benign thyroid patients. Study results and caveats: Malignant thyroid tumors reportedly had TCR beta diversity that was significantly higher than in benign nodules, in blood and tumor.

Each patient went into thyroid surgery without having received any treatment. CDR1 MNHEY and CDR2 SVGEGT come from the germline V gene. This CDR3 has 18 amino acids. TCRdb re-called clones from the PCR reads using MiXCR. This table holds tens of thousands of clones, about an eighth found once. Comment on this clone: Its antigen is currently unknown. One base away lies a much larger clone, so this may be a sequencing read error.

Specimen: tumor tissue. The V and J genes are TRBV6-2 or TRBV6-3 and TRBJ1-5, with D possibly matching TRBD1 (6 bases). This clonotype originated in a female donor with papillary thyroid cancer or a benign thyroid nodule (not recorded which). Some clones in this sample may be carry-over from other donors' samples. CDR3 amino acids: CAISYPGRPGGGNQPQHF. The CDR3 DNA sequence: TGTGCCATCAGTTATCCAGGGAGGCCGGGGGGCGGCAATCAGCCCCAGCATTTT.